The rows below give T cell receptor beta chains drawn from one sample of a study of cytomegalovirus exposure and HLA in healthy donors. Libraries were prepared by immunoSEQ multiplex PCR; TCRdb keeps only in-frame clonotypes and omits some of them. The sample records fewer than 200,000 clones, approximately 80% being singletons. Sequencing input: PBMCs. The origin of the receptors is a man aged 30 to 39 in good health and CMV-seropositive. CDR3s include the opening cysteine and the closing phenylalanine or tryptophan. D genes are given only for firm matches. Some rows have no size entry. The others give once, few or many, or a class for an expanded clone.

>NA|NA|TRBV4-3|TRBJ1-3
CASSHDSGHFSGNTIYF
TGCGCCAGCAGCCACGATTCGGGACACTTCTCTGGAAACACCATATATTTT
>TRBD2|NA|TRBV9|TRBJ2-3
CTSSEGTSGDTQYF
TGTACCAGCAGCGAGGGGACTAGCGGGGATACGCAGTATTTT
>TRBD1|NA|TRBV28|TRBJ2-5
CASSLRDSGTETQYF
TGTGCCAGCAGTCTTCGGGACAGTGGTACAGAGACCCAGTACTTC
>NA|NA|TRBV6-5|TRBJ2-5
CASSQTTTGSVTQYF
TGTGCCAGCAGCCAAACCACTACGGGAAGTGTGACCCAGTACTTC
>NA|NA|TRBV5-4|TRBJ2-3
CASSAAGTQYF
TGTGCCAGCAGCGCGGCGGGTACGCAGTATTTT
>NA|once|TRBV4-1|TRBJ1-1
CASSHPQGYEAFF
TGCGCCAGCAGCCACCCCCAGGGGTATGAAGCTTTCTTT
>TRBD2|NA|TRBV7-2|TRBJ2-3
CASSPGLAGGRDTQYF
TGTGCCAGCAGCCCCGGACTAGCGGGGGGGAGAGATACGCAGTATTTT
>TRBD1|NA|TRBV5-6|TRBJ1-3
CASSSVPGTASSGNTIYF
TGTGCCAGCAGCTCAGTCCCCGGGACAGCCAGCTCTGGAAACACCATATATTTT
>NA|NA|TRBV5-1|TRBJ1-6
CASSLDPGDNSPLHF
TGCGCCAGCAGCTTGGATCCGGGAGATAATTCACCCCTCCACTTT
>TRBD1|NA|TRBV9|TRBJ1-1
CASSVVPTGGNTEAFF
TGTGCCAGCAGCGTAGTACCCACAGGGGGGAACACTGAAGCTTTCTTT
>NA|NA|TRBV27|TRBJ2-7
CASSLSYQGGYEQYF
TGTGCCAGCAGTTTAAGTTATCAGGGAGGCTACGAGCAGTACTTC
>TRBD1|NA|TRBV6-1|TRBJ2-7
CASRLEPGQDYEQYF
TGTGCCAGCAGACTTGAACCGGGACAGGACTACGAGCAGTACTTC
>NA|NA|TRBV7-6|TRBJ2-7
CASSGGVDEQYF
TGTGCCAGCAGTGGAGGTGTCGACGAGCAGTACTTC
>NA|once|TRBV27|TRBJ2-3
CASSPRLDGADTQYF
TGTGCCAGCAGTCCCCGTTTGGACGGGGCAGATACGCAGTATTTT